This T cell receptor (beta chain) was documented in a study of shared clonotypes between healthy human individuals. General study findings and limits: When compared with the clonotypes that were shared by all four sorted-subset donors, the non-shared clonotypes turned out to have lower generation probabilities. Among a few donors, roughly 5.4% of naive CD4 clonotypes were found in common.

V dropped 4 bases and J dropped 0 bases, with 11 bases sitting between them. Germline V gives CDR1 SGHAT, CDR2 FQNNGV. The CDR3 has 15 residues. Data came from immunoSEQ multiplex PCR; TCRdb stores just in-frame clones and leaves some out. Of millions of clones in the sample, approximately 95% were seen once. CD45RO-negative CD8 cells positively selected for CCR7 made up the naive population, which excluded terminally differentiated effector memory CD45RA+ cells. Remarks on this clone: The antigen remains undetermined.

This sequence was found in a man younger than 35 in good health. The rearrangement uses TRBV11-2 and TRBJ2-3; D ambiguous. Material for sequencing was naive CD8+ T cells sorted from blood. CDR3 DNA sequence: TGTGCCAGCAGCTCCGGCGTCTCTAGCACAGATACGCAGTATTTT. Translated, it gives CASSSGVSSTDTQYF.